This T cell receptor beta chain was captured in a study of Ad26.COV2.S vaccination and SARS-CoV-2 variants. The study, taken as a whole, reports: Measurements of TCR breadth and depth may have given underestimates of the total T cell responses. The placebo group had lower spike-specific TCR breadth than the vaccine recipients did.

As concerns this clone: Its antigen is unidentified.

TCRdb's table, derived via immunoSEQ multiplex PCR, lists solely in-frame clones and lacks some. The sample lists about 400,000 clones; 70% to 90% were seen once. With 2 bases removed from V and 5 bases from J, the gap between germline ends came to 10 bases. Germline loops: CDR1 SGHAT, CDR2 FQNNGV. The CDR3 length is 13 residues. Treatment given: roughly 18 received Ad26.COV2.S at low or high dose, single or two shots; about 5 received placebo; per-sample allocation not given. Day 63 following the first vaccine or placebo injection was when the samples were taken. Boston hosted the donor, who was an adult aged 18-55 years.

The sequenced sample was peripheral blood, obtained in a trial of Ad26.COV2.S vaccine versus placebo. This TCR came from a person between 18 and 59 years old who received the Ad26.COV2.S COVID-19 vaccine or a placebo. The chain links TRBV11-2 to TRBJ2-7; D is possibly TRBD2 (5 bases). As DNA, the CDR3 is TGTGCCAGCAGCTTAACCCAGCGGAACGAGCAGTACTTC. Amino acid sequence: CASSLTQRNEQYF.